This T cell receptor (beta chain) was captured by sequencing in a study of cytomegalovirus exposure and HLA in healthy donors. Study observations and caveats: Analysis was performed later, and it showed HLA-associated TCR beta chains to be more clonally expanded than equally common others. One later analysis reportedly identified an Asian-associated ancestry cluster that showed fewer N-insertions than the roughly 620-donor mean.

The CDR3 length is 15 residues. The V gene's germline CDR1 is SEHNR and CDR2 FQNEAQ (reference sequence). Trimming removed 3 bases from V and 4 bases from J; junction bases left unmatched: 6. On this clone: Its antigen is undetermined.

Amplification used 60 Vbeta primers and 13 Jbeta primers. Sequencing was performed with immunoSEQ multiplex PCR; in TCRdb, only in-frame clones are kept and a portion is missing. Of around 170,000 clones in the sample, about four fifths are singletons; the top ten hold about 0.4%. Sequencing was done on a sample of PBMCs. This chain joins TRBV7-9 and TRBJ1-2; TRBD1 matches at 9 bases. The receptor was isolated from a boy aged 2 to 10 in good health and CMV-seronegative. The CDR3 coding sequence is TGTGCCAGCAGCTTTGACACAGGGGGCACCTATGGCTACACCTTC. Translating it yields CASSFDTGGTYGYTF. Variable domain in full (rest from reference TRBV7-9 and TRBJ1-2): DTGVSQNPRHKITKRGQNVTFRCDPISEHNRLYWYRQTLGQGPEFLTYFQNEAQLEKSRLLSDRFSAERPKGSFSTLEIQRTEQGDSAMYLCASSFDTGGTYGYTFGSGTRLTVV.